The 8 T cell receptor beta chains in this list originate from one sample, sequenced in a study of blood T cell repertoires in COVID-19. Profiling relied on immunoSEQ multiplex PCR, and the TCRdb table lists in-frame clones only, not all of them. This sample has 65,000 to 75,000 clones; around 83% occur once, and the top ten carry almost 10%. Material for sequencing was peripheral blood. These receptors all stem from a woman older than 75 with acute or convalescent COVID-19.

The chain uses TRBV21-1 and TRBJ1-1; TRBD1 reflects the table's D call only, with no check against the DNA. TRBV21-1 is labeled a pseudogene. The CDR3 loop spans 16 amino acids. Here the CDR3 reads CASSKGAPPGNTEAFF. The DNA of the CDR3 is TGTGCCAGCAGCAAAGGGGCCCCCCCAGGGAACACTGAAGCTTTCTTT.

The CDR3 bases are TGCGCCAGCAGCTTAGGGGGTCTGGGGAATGAAAAACTGTTTTTT. Protein product: CASSLGGLGNEKLFF. This chain joins TRBV5-1 and TRBJ1-4, with a weak D call TRBD1 (6 bases). CDR3 length equals 15 residues. Germline CDR1 and CDR2: SGHRS and YFSETQ. V lost 2 bases and J 5 bases, leaving 13 bases between the germline ends.

The sample holds a few counts of this clone. The V call is TRBV2, the J call TRBJ1-2; D ambiguous. The CDR3 has 15 amino acids. The V gene's germline CDR1 is SNHLY and CDR2 FYNNEI. Between the trimmed V and J ends, which lost 2 bases and 2 bases, there was a span of 12 bases. The CDR3 bases are TGTGCCAGCAGTGAAAAAGGAGGATACAACTATGGCTACACCTTC. It is translated as CASSEKGGYNYGYTF. The full variable domain, rest sourced from reference TRBV2 and TRBJ1-2, is EPEVTQTPSHQVTQMGQEVILRCVPISNHLYFYWYRQILGQKVEFLVSFYNNEISEKSEIFDDQFSVERPDGSNFTLKIRSTKLEDSAMYFCASSEKGGYNYGYTFGSGTRLTVV.

This rearrangement joins TRBV20-1 to TRBJ2-3; possibly TRBD2 for D (5 bases). The ends were cut back, 3 bases at V and 6 bases at J, with 7 bases in the middle. The CDR3 totals 11 residues. CDR1 and CDR2 from the germline V gene are DFQATT and SNEGSKA (reference sequence). The CDR3 nucleotides are TGCAGTGCTAGCACGGGGGATACGCAGTATTTT. Residues: CSASTGDTQYF.

The CDR3 here is CASRPGLAGGQTQYF. As DNA, the CDR3 is TGTGCCAGCAGGCCTGGACTAGCGGGGGGACAGACCCAGTACTTC. The V and J genes are TRBV2 and TRBJ2-5; 14 nucleotides align to TRBD2. The CDR3 length is 15 residues. Germline V gives CDR1 SNHLY, CDR2 FYNNEI. J gave up 6 bases and V 6 bases, and 6 bases lay outside the gene matches.

The chain recombines TRBV12-3 or TRBV12-4 with TRBJ1-4; D is unresolved. The V gene lost 6 bases and the J gene lost 7 bases, with 9 bases spanning the gap. CDR3 length: 12 amino acids. The CDR3: CASSLILEKLFF. The CDR3, as DNA: TGTGCCAGCAGCCTCATACTTGAAAAACTGTTTTTT.

V gene TRBV9 combines with J gene TRBJ1-1; tentatively, D is TRBD1 (6 bases). V was cut by 4 bases and J by 2 bases, with 15 bases left in between. The CDR3 loop spans 15 amino acids. Germline lookup yields CDR1 SGDLS and CDR2 YYNGEE. The CDR3 sequence is CASSPRDTLNTEAFF. The CDR3 bases are TGTGCCAGCAGCCCCCGGGACACGTTAAACACTGAAGCTTTCTTT. Full variable domain (remainder filled in from reference TRBV9 and TRBJ1-1): DSGVTQTPKHLITATGQRVTLRCSPRSGDLSVYWYQQSLDQGLQFLIQYYNGEERAKGNILERFSAQQFPDLHSELNLSSLELGDSALYFCASSPRDTLNTEAFFGQGTRLTVV.

J is TRBJ1-3 and V is TRBV7-6, with D unclear. Germline CDR1 SGHVS, CDR2 FNYEAQ. This CDR3 spans 16 amino acids. Trimming took off 5 bases at V and 0 bases at J, with 14 bases between the two ends. CDR3 amino acids: CASSRPYSHSGNTIYF. Here the CDR3 DNA reads TGTGCCAGCAGCCGTCCTTACAGCCACTCTGGAAACACCATATATTTT. Looking up the rest from reference TRBV7-6 and TRBJ1-3 gives the full variable domain: GAGVSQSPRYKVTKRGQDVALRCDPISGHVSLYWYRQALGQGPEFLTYFNYEAQQDKSGLPNDRFSAERPEGSISTLTIQRTEQRDSAMYRCASSRPYSHSGNTIYFGEGSWLTVV.